Each of the 11 T cell receptor beta chains below was sequenced from the same sample in a study of T cells in Graves' hyperthyroidism and ophthalmopathy. RNA transcripts served as the template for amplifying TCR beta CDR3 regions. The HTBI primer set drove a first-round RT-PCR of the TCR CDR3. TCRdb ran MiXCR on the multiplex PCR reads and lists one entry per CDR3 protein. The sample gives around 620,000 distinct CDR3 sequences, approximately 14% of which show up once; about 7% is in the top ten. Input material: blood. The receptors were gathered from a woman aged 18-35 years with Graves' ophthalmopathy.

This clonotype was seen many times. V is TRBV28 and J is TRBJ1-6, with 8 bases that match TRBD1. CDR1 MDHEN and CDR2 SYDVKM come from the germline V gene. This CDR3 is 16 amino acids long. V was pared by 7 bases and J by 5 bases, with 10 bases of the junction left unmatched. CDR3: CASTSPGTGHNSPLHF. The CDR3 DNA is TGTGCCAGCACTTCCCCCGGGACAGGACATAATTCACCCCTCCACTTT.

This clonotype has a count of ten or more. The gene calls are TRBV6-5 and TRBJ2-1; the match to TRBD2 covers 7 bases. The CDR3 length is 15 residues. V shed 0 bases and J 1 base; nucleotides not matched to a gene: 0. CDR1 and CDR2 (germline): MNHEY, SVGAGI. The chain's CDR3 is CASSYSGGSYNEQFF. In nucleotides, the CDR3 is TGTGCCAGCAGTTACTCGGGGGGGTCCTACAATGAGCAGTTCTTC.

V usage is TRBV5-6 and J usage is TRBJ1-1, with D uncertain. The CDR3 spans 14 residues. In germline, CDR1 is SGHDT, CDR2 YYEEEE. Trimming removed 0 bases from V and 4 bases from J, with 10 bases in between. The CDR3 reads CASSLGWGPTEAFF. In DNA, the CDR3 is TGTGCCAGCAGCTTGGGCTGGGGTCCCACTGAAGCTTTCTTT.

With regard to this clonotype: This may come from a read error, since a much larger clone is one base off. The V call is TRBV20-1, the J call TRBJ2-2; the D gene is possibly TRBD1 (5 bases). The CDR3 runs 14 residues. The germline V gene has CDR1 DFQATT and CDR2 SNEGSKA (reference sequence). Trimming removed 6 bases from V and 7 bases from J, with 18 bases in between. In DNA form, the CDR3 reads TGCAGTGCCGCCGTAGGCCCCAGGGACGGGGAGCTGTTTTTT. It codes for CSAAVGPRDGELFF.

The chain recombines TRBV28 with TRBJ1-4, with D possibly being TRBD1 (5 bases). Trimming took 6 bases from V and 2 from J, leaving 16 bases between them. CDR3 length: 16 amino acids. CDR1 and CDR2 from the germline V gene are MDHEN and SYDVKM. The CDR3 spells CASRPRDRRTNEKLFF. CDR3 nucleotides: TGTGCCAGCAGACCCAGGGACCGAAGGACTAATGAAAAACTGTTTTTT.

This clonotype was seen ten or more times. V usage is TRBV11-3 and J usage is TRBJ2-1; 14 bases match TRBD2. This CDR3 has 19 residues. CDR1 and CDR2 (germline): SGHNT, YENEEA. V was clipped by 0 bases and J by 10 bases; unmatched bases: 14. The CDR3: CASSLDGTFRLAGGLEQFF. Here the CDR3 DNA reads TGTGCCAGCAGCTTAGATGGGACCTTTCGACTAGCGGGAGGGTTAGAGCAGTTCTTC.

This clonotype showed up many times. The rearrangement links TRBV12-3 or TRBV12-4 to TRBJ2-1, with D maybe TRBD1 (5 bases). CDR3 length: 13 amino acids. V lost 10 bases and J 10 bases, leaving 20 bases between the germline ends. CDR3 residues: CATLIAGSPEQFF. The DNA for the CDR3 is TGTGCCACCCTAATTGCAGGGTCTCCCGAGCAGTTCTTC.

This clonotype has at least ten counts. In DNA, the CDR3 is TGTGCCATCAGTGTGCGCGGCCAAGAGACCCAGTACTTC. It translates to CAISVRGQETQYF. V usage is TRBV10-3 and J usage is TRBJ2-5; D call uncertain. The CDR3 covers 13 residues. In germline, CDR1 is ENHRY, CDR2 SYGVKD. Trimming left V 4 bases short and J 1 base short, with 7 bases between.

This clonotype was observed at least ten times. The chain is built from TRBV12-3 or TRBV12-4 and TRBJ2-7; D gene ambiguous. This CDR3 is 15 amino acids long. V was pared by 5 bases and J by 6 bases, with 20 bases between. The CDR3 sequence: CASSAGVGLQPEQYF. In DNA form, the CDR3 reads TGTGCCAGCAGTGCCGGTGTAGGGCTTCAACCCGAGCAGTACTTC.

The CDR3 bases are TGTGCCAGCAGCACGAGGACGGGGGAGCAGTACTTC. It yields the protein CASSTRTGEQYF. The rearrangement links TRBV9 to TRBJ2-7; D might be TRBD2 (5 bases). The CDR3 is 12 amino acids. Between the trimmed V and J ends, which lost 4 bases and 7 bases, there was a span of 12 bases. Looked up from germline, CDR1 is SGDLS and CDR2 is YYNGEE.

This clonotype occurred many times. The chain links TRBV28 to TRBJ2-2, with D tentatively TRBD2 (6 bases). The CDR3 spans 15 residues. V lost 4 bases, J lost 1 base, and 10 bases lay in between. Germline values: CDR1 MDHEN, CDR2 SYDVKM. CDR3 bases: TGTGCCAGCAGTTACGGGGGAGGGAACACCGGGGAGCTGTTTTTT. Its protein product is CASSYGGGNTGELFF.